The TCR beta chain described here comes from a study of T cell repertoires in cytomegalovirus infection. Findings and caveats of the study: Identification of carriers of CMV plus the relevant HLA was performed using cumulative public TCR beta family frequency.

CDR3 length equals 15 residues. Germline V CDR1 and CDR2: MNHNY, SVGAGI (reference sequence). The V gene lost 0 bases and the J gene lost 4 bases, with 13 bases spanning the gap. Turning to this clonotype: As yet, its antigen is unknown. In this CDR3 the conserved last residue, phenylalanine or tryptophan, is missing, so a read error is likely.

TCRdb re-derived calls from the reads in MiXCR, one entry per CDR3 protein. The sample carries about 450,000 distinct CDR3 sequences, about a third recorded once. Sequencing was done on a sample of PBMCs. This clonotype was sampled from a human donor in good health (CMV status not recorded). Some clones in this sample may be carry-over from other donors' samples. This chain joins TRBV6-6 and TRBJ2-7; possibly TRBD1 or TRBD2 for D (6 bases each). CDR3 sequence (DNA): TGTGCCAGCAGTTACTCGACCCGGGGGCCTTACGAGCAGTACTTA. Protein sequence: CASSYSTRGPYEQYL.